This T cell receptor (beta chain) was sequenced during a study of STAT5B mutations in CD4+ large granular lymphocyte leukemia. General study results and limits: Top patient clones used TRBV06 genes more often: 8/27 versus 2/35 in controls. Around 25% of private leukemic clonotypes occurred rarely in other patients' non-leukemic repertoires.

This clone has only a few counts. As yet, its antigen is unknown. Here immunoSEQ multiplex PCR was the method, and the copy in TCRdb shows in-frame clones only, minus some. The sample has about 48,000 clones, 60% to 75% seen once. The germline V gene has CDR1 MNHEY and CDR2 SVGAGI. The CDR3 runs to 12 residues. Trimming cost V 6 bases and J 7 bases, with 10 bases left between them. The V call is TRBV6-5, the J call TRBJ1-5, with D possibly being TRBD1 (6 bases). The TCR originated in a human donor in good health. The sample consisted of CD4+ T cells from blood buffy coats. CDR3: CASRAGDQPQHF. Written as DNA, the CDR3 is TGTGCCAGCAGAGCAGGGGACCAGCCCCAGCATTTT.